The sequence of this T cell receptor beta chain was determined in a study of T cell changes during pregnancy in multiple sclerosis. The table came from immunoSEQ multiplex PCR; TCRdb's copy has only in-frame clones and leaves some out. There are over 65,000 clones in the sample; roughly 94% occur only once, and less than 0.6% lies in the top ten. Sequenced here: peripheral blood, sampled in the third trimester of pregnancy. The receptor comes from a female donor with multiple sclerosis, enrolled in a pregnancy study.

CDR3 amino acids: CASSLSSGGKVNEQFF. CDR3 coding DNA: TGTGCCAGCAGCTTGTCCAGCGGGGGGAAGGTAAATGAGCAGTTCTTC. The V and J genes are TRBV5-4 and TRBJ2-1; 9 nucleotides line up with TRBD2. Germline CDR1 and CDR2: SGHNT and YYREEE (reference sequence). Unmatched junction bases numbered 9, after V lost 1 base and J lost 7 bases. This CDR3 contains 16 residues.